This T cell receptor (beta chain) was recorded in a study of cytomegalovirus exposure and HLA in healthy donors. In the case of this clone: Its antigen is as yet unknown.

The CDR3 spans 12 residues. V was shortened by 4 bases and J by 7 bases, with 10 bases between the two germline ends. CDR1 and CDR2 (germline): MGHDK, SYGVNS. Both 60 Vbeta primers and 13 Jbeta primers went into the PCR. Libraries were prepared by immunoSEQ multiplex PCR; TCRdb keeps only in-frame clonotypes and omits some of them. The sample holds under 100,000 clones. Study-wide results and limits: A later analysis found most CMV-associated TCR beta chains apparently HLA-restricted. Within the data, a cluster of highly shared sequence variants was likely a sequencing artifact. In a later analysis, DRB1 alleles had the most associated TCRs; HLA-C alleles the fewest. In a later analysis, specific HLA alleles were associated with over 15,000 TCR beta sequences at a 0.05 false discovery rate.

Material for sequencing was PBMCs. The sequence was obtained from a man aged 25 to 45 in good health and CMV-seronegative. V usage is TRBV25-1 and J usage is TRBJ1-1; D gene ambiguous. The CDR3 DNA sequence: TGTGCCAGCAGTGCGGGAGAATTTGAAGCTTTCTTT. As protein: CASSAGEFEAFF.